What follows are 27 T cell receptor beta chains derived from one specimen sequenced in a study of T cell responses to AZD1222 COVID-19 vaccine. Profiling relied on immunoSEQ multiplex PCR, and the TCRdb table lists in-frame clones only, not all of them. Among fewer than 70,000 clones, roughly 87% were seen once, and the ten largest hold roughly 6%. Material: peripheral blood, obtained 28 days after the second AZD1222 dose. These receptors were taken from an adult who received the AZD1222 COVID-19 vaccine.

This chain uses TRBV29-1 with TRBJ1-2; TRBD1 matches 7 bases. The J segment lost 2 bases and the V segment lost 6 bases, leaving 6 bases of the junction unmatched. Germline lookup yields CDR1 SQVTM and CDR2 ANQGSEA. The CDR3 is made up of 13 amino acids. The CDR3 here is CSVRDRENYGYTF. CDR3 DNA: TGCAGCGTGAGGGACAGAGAAAACTATGGCTACACCTTC.

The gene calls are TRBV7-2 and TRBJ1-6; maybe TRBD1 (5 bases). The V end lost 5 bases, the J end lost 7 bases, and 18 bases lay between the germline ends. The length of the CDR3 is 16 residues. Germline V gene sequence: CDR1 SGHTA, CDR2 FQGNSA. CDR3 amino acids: CASSPRTGTLNSPLHF. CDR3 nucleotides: TGTGCCAGCAGCCCCAGAACCGGGACCTTAAATTCACCCCTCCACTTT.

CDR3 bases: TGTGCCAGCAGCCCCGAAACGGCCGGCTACACCTTC. Translated: CASSPETAGYTF. The chain has TRBV7-8 and TRBJ1-2; D is uncertain. Germline lookup yields CDR1 SGHVS and CDR2 FQNEAQ. The CDR3 spans 12 residues. V was trimmed by 5 bases and J by 8 bases, leaving 12 bases between them.

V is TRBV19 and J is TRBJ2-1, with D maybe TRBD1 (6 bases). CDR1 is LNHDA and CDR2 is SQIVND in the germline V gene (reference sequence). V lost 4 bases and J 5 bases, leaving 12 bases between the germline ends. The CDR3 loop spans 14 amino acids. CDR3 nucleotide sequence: TGTGCCAGTAGTACGCCTGACAGGAACAATGAGCAGTTCTTC. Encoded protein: CASSTPDRNNEQFF.

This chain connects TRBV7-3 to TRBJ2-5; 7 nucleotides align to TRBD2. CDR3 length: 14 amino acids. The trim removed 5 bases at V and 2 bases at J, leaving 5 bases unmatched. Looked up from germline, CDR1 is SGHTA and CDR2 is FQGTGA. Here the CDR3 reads CASSPGGLQETQYF. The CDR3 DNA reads TGTGCCAGCAGCCCCGGGGGACTACAAGAGACCCAGTACTTC.

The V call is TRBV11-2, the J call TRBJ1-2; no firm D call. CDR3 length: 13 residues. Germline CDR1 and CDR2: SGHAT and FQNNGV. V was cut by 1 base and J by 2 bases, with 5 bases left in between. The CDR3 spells CASSLGWNYGYTF. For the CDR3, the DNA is TGTGCCAGCAGCTTAGGTTGGAACTATGGCTACACCTTC.

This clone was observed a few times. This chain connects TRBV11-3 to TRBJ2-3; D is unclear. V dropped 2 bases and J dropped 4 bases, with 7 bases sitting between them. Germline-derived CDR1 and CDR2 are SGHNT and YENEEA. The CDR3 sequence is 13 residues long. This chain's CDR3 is CASSLSYSDTQYF. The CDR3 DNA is TGTGCCAGCAGCTTAAGTTACTCAGATACGCAGTATTTT.

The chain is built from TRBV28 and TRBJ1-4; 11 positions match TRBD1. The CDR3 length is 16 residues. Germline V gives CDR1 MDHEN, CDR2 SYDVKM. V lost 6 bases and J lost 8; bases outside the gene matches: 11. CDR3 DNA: TGTGCCAGCAGCATAACAGGGACAGGGGGACAGGAAAAACTGTTTTTT. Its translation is CASSITGTGGQEKLFF.

This chain's CDR3 is CASSMSPYNEQFF. Here the CDR3 DNA reads TGTGCCAGCAGTATGAGTCCTTACAATGAGCAGTTCTTC. The chain employs TRBV9 and TRBJ2-1; D unresolved. The CDR3 contains 13 residues. The V gene lost 5 bases and the J gene lost 4 bases, with 10 bases spanning the gap. Germline V CDR1 and CDR2: SGDLS, YYNGEE.

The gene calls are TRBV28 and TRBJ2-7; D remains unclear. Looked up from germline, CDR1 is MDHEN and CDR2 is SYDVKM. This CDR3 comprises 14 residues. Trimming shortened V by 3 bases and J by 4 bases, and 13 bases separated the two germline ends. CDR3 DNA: TGTGCCAGCAGTTTGGTGGGTCCTAATTACGAGCAGTACTTC. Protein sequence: CASSLVGPNYEQYF.

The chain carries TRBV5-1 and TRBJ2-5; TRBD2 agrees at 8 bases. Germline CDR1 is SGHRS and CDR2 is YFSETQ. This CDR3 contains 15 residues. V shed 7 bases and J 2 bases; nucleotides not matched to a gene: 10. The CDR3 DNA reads TGCGCCAGCTCCCCCGGGGGGGCAGGGCAAGAGACCCAGTACTTC. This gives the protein CASSPGGAGQETQYF.

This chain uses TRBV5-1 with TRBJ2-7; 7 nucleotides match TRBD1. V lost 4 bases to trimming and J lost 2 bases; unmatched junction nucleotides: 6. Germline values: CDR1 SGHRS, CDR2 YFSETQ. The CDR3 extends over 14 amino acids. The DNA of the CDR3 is TGCGCCAGCAGCGATTTGACAGGGACCTACGAGCAGTACTTC. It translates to CASSDLTGTYEQYF.

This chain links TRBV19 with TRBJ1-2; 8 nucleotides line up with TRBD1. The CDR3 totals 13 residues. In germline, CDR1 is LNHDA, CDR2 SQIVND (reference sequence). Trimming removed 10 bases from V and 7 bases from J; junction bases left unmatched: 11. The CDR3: CATEQGVKRGYTF. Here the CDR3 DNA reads TGTGCCACCGAACAGGGGGTAAAGCGTGGCTACACCTTC. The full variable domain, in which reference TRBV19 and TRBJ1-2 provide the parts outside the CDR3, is DGGITQSPKYLFRKEGQNVTLSCEQNLNHDAMYWYRQDPGQGLRLIYYSQIVNDFQKGDIAEGYSVSREKKESFPLTVTSAQKNPTAFYLCATEQGVKRGYTFGSGTRLTVV.

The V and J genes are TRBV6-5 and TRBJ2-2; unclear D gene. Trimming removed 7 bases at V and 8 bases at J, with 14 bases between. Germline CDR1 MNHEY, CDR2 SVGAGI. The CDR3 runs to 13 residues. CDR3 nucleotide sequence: TGTGCCAGCACCCCCTTTGGATTGGGGGAGCTGTTTTTT. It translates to CASTPFGLGELFF.

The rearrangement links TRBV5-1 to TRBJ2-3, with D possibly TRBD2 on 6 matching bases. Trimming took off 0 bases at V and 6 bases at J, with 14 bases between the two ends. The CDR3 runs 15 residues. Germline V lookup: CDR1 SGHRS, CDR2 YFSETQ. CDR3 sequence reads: CASSLGEDRADTQYF. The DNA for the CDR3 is TGCGCCAGCAGCTTGGGGGAGGATAGGGCCGATACGCAGTATTTT.

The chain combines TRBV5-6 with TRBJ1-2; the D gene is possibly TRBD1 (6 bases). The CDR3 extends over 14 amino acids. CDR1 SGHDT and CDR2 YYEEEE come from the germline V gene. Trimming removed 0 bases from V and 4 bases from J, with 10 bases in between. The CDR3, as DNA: TGTGCCAGCAGCTTGGACAGGGACCGCTATGGCTACACCTTC. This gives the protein CASSLDRDRYGYTF.

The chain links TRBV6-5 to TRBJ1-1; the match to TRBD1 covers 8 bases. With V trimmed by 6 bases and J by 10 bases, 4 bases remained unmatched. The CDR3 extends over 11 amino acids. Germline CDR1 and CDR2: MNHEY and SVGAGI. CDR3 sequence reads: CASRQGAGAFF. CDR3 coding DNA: TGTGCCAGCAGGCAGGGGGCTGGAGCTTTCTTT.

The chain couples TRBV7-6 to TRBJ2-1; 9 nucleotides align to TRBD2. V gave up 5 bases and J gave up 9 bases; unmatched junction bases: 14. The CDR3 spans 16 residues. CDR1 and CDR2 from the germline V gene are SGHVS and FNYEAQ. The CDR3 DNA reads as TGTGCCAGCAGCACCTTTAGCGGGAGCCACTTCCCTGAGCAGTTCTTC. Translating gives CASSTFSGSHFPEQFF.

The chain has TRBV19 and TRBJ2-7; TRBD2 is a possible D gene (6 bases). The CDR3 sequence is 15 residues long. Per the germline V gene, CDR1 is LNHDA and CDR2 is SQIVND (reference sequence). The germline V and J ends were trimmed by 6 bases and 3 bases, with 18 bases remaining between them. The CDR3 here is CASSRGWGGNYEQYF. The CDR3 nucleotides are TGTGCCAGTAGCCGAGGGTGGGGCGGGAACTACGAGCAGTACTTC.

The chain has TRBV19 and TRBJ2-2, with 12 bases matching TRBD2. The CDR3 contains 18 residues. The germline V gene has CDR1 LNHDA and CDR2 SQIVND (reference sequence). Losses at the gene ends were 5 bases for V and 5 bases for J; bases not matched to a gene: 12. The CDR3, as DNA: TGTGCCAGTAGTCCTGGGACTAGCGGGTGGGGATCGACCGGGGAGCTGTTTTTT. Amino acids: CASSPGTSGWGSTGELFF.

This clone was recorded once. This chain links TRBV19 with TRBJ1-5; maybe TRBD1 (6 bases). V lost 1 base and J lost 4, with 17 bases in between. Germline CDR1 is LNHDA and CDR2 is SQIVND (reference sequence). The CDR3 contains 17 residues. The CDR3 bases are TGTGCCAGTAGTATAGGCAGGAAGAGGACAGCGAATCAGCCCCAGCATTTT. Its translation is CASSIGRKRTANQPQHF.

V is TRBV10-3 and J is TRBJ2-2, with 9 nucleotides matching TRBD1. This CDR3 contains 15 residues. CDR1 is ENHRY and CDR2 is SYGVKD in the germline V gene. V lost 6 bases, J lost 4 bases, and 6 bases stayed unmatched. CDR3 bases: TGTGCCATCAGCCCAGGACAGGGGAGCACCGGGGAGCTGTTTTTT. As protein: CAISPGQGSTGELFF.

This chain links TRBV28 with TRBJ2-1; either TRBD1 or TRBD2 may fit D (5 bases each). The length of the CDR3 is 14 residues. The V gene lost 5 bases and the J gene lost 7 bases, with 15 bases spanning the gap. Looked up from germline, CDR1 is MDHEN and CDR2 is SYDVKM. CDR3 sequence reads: CASSLRDGQNEQFF. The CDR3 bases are TGTGCCAGCAGTCTAAGGGACGGCCAGAATGAGCAGTTCTTC.

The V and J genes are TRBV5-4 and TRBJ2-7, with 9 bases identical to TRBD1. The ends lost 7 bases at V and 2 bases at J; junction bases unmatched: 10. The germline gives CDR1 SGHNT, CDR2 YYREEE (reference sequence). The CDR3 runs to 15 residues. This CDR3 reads CASRRDRASPYEQYF. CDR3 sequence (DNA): TGTGCCAGCCGGCGGGACAGGGCCTCCCCCTACGAGCAGTACTTC.

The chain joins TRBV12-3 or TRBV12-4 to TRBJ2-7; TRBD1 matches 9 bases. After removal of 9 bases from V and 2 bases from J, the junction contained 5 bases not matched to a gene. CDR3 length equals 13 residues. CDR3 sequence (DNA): TGTGCCAGTGGGAACAGGGGGCCCTACGAGCAGTACTTC. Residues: CASGNRGPYEQYF.

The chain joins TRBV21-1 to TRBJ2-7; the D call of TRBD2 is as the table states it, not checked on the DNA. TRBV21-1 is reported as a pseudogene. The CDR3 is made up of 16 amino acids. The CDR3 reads CASSKWIADSSYEQYF. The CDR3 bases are TGTGCCAGCAGCAAGTGGATCGCGGACTCTTCCTACGAGCAGTACTTC.

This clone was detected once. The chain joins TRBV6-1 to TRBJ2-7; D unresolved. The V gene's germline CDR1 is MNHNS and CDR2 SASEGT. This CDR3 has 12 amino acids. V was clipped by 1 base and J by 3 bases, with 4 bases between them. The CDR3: CASSEGYYEQYF. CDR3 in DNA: TGTGCCAGCAGTGAAGGTTACTACGAGCAGTACTTC.